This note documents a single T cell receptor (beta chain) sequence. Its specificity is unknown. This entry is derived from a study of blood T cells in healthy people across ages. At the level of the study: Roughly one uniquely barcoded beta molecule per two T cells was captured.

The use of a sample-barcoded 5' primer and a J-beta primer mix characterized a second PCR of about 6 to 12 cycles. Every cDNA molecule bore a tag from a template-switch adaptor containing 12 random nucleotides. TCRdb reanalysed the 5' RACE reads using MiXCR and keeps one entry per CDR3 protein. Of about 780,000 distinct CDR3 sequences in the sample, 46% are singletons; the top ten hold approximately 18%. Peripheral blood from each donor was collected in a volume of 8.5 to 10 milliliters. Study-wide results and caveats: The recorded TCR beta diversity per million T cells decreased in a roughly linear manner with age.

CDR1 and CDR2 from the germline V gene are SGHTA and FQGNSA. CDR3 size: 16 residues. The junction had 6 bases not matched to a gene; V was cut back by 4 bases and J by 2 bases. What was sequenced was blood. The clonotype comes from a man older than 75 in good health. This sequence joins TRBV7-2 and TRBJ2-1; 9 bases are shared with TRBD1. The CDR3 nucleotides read TGTGCCAGCAGCTCCTACCGGGACAGGGCCTACAATGAGCAGTTCTTC. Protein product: CASSSYRDRAYNEQFF.